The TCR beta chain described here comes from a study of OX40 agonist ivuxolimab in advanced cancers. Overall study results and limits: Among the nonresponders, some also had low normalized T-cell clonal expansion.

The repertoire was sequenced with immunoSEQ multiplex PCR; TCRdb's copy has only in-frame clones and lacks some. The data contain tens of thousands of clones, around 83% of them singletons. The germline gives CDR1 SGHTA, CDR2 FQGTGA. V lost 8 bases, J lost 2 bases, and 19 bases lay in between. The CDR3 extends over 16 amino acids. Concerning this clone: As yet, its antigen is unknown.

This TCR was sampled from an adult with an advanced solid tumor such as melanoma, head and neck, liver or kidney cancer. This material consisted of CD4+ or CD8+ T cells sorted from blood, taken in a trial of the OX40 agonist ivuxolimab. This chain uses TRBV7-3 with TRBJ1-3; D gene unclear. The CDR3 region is CASLASLSNTGNTIYF. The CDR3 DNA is TGTGCCAGCCTTGCGTCCCTATCGAACACTGGAAACACCATATATTTT.